Given below is one T cell receptor beta chain in context. Here immunoSEQ multiplex PCR was the method, and the copy in TCRdb shows in-frame clones only, minus some. This table has about 100,000 clones, over 85% appearing once. These data are taken from a study of T cell changes during pregnancy in multiple sclerosis. Germline assignment: CDR1 SGHAT and CDR2 FQNNGV. The CDR3 contains 14 residues. Trimming removed 5 bases from V and 3 bases from J, with 13 bases in between. The sequencing here drew on peripheral blood, taken after pregnancy. This TCR derives from a female donor with multiple sclerosis, enrolled in a pregnancy study. The chain recombines TRBV11-2 with TRBJ1-1; no definite D call. DNA of the CDR3: TGTGCCAGCAGCCTGTCGAGGGCGCACACTGAAGCTTTCTTT. This encodes CASSLSRAHTEAFF.